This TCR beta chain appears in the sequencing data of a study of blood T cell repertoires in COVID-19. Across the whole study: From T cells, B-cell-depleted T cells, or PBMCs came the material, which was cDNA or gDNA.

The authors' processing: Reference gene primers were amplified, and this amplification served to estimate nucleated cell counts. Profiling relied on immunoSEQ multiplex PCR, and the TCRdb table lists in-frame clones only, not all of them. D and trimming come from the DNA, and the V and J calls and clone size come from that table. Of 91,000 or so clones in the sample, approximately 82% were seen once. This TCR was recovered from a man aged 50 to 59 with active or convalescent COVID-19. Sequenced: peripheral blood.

CDR3 in amino acids: CASSFRGALPGYTF. Here the CDR3 DNA reads TGTGCCAGCAGTTTTCGGGGGGCCCTTCCTGGCTACACCTTC. The chain couples TRBV6-2 or TRBV6-3 to TRBJ1-2; D is possibly TRBD1 (6 bases). Trimming removed 4 bases at V and 7 bases at J, with 16 bases between. The V gene's germline CDR1 is MNHEY and CDR2 SVGEGT. The CDR3 spans 14 residues.